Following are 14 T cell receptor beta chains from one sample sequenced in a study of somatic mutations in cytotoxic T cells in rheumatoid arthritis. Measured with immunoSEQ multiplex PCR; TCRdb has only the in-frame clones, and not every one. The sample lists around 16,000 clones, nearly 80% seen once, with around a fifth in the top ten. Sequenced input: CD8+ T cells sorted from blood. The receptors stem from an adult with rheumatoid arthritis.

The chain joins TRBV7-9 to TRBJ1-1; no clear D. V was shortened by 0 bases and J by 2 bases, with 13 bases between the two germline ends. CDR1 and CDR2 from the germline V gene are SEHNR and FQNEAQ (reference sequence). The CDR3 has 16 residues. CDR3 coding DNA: TGTGCCAGCAGCTTAGCGCATCGGGGTCTCAACACTGAAGCTTTCTTT. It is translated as CASSLAHRGLNTEAFF.

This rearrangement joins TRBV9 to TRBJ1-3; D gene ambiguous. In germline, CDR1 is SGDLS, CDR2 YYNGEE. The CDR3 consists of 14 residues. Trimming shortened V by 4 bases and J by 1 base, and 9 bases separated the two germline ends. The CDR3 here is CASSPALSGNTIYF. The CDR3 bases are TGTGCCAGCAGCCCCGCACTGTCTGGAAACACCATATATTTT.

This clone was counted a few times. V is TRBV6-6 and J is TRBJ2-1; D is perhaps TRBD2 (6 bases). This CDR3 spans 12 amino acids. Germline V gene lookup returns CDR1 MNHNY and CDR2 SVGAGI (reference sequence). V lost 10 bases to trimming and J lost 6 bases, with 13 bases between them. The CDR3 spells CAIGLGGNEQFF. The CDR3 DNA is TGTGCCATCGGGCTGGGGGGCAATGAGCAGTTCTTC.

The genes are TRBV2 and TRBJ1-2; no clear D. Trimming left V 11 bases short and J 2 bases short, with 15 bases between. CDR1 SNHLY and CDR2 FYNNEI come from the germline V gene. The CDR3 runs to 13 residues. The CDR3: CARQEGNNYGYTF. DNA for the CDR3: TGTGCCCGGCAGGAAGGGAACAACTATGGCTACACCTTC.

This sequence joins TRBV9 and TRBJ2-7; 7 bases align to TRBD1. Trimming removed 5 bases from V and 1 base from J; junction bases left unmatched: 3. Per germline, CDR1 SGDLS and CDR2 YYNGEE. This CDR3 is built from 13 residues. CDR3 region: CASRGQRSYEQYF. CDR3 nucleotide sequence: TGTGCCAGCAGGGGACAGCGATCCTACGAGCAGTACTTC.

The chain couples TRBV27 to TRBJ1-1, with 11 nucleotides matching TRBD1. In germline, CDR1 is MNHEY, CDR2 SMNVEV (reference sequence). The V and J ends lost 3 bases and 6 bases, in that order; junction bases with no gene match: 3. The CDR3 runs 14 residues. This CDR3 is CASSFGDRGAEAFF. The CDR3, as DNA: TGTGCCAGCAGTTTCGGGGACAGGGGGGCTGAAGCTTTCTTT.

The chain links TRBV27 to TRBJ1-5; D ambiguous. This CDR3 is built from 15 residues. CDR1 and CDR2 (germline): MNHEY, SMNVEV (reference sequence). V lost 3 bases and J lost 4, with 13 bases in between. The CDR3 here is CASSLERQSNQPQHF. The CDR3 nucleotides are TGTGCCAGCAGTTTGGAACGGCAGAGTAATCAGCCCCAGCATTTT.

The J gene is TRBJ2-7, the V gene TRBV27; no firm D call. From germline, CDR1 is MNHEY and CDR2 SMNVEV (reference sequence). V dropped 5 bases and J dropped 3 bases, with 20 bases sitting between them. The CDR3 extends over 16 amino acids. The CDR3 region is CASSTASTPNHYEQYF. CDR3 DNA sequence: TGTGCCAGCAGTACCGCCTCGACACCAAACCACTACGAGCAGTACTTC.

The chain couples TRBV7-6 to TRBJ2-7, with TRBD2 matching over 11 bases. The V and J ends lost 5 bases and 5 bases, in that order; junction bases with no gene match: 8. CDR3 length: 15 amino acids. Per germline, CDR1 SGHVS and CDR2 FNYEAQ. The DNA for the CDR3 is TGTGCCAGCAGCCGTGTAGCGGGAGGGTACCACGAGCAGTACTTC. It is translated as CASSRVAGGYHEQYF.

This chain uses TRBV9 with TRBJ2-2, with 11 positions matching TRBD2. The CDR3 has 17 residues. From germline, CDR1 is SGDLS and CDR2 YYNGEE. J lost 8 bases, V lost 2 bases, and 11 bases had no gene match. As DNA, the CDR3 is TGTGCCAGCAGCGTCCCTCTAGCGGGAGGAATGAAGGGGGAGCTGTTTTTT. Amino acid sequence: CASSVPLAGGMKGELFF.

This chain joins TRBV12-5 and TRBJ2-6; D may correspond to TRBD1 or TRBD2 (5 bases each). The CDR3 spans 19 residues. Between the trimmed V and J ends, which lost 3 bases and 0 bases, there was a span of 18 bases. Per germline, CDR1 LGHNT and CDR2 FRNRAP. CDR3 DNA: TGTGCTAGTGGTTTCTTAACACCGGGACGGACCTCTGGGGCCAACGTCCTGACTTTC. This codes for CASGFLTPGRTSGANVLTF.

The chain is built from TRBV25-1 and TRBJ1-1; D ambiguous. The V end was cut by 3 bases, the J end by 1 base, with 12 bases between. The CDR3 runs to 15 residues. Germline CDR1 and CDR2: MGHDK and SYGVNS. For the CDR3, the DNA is TGTGCCAGCAGTGAGCGGGGAATTAGGAACACTGAAGCTTTCTTT. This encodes CASSERGIRNTEAFF.

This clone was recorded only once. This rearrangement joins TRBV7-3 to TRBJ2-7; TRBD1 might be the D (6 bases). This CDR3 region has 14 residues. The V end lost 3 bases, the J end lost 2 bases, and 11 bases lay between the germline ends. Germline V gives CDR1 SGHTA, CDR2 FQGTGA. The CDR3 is CASSFTGTTYEQYF. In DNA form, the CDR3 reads TGTGCCAGCAGCTTCACCGGGACAACCTACGAGCAGTACTTC.

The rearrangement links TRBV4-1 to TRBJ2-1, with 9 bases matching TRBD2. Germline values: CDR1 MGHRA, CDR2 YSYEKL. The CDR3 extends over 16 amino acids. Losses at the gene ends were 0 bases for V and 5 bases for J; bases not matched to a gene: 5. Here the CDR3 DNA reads TGCGCCAGCAGCCAAGATTCAGCGGGAGGCGACAATGAGCAGTTCTTC. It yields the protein CASSQDSAGGDNEQFF.